This is a list of T cell receptor beta chains from one sample in a study of T cell changes during pregnancy in multiple sclerosis. Sequencing used immunoSEQ multiplex PCR; TCRdb keeps in-frame clones, though not all of them. The sample includes 70,000 to 95,000 clones, around nine tenths of them seen just once. The sequenced sample was CD4+ T cells from peripheral blood mononuclear cells, obtained in the second trimester of pregnancy. These receptors all come from a female donor with multiple sclerosis, enrolled in a pregnancy study. Both conserved end residues are part of each CDR3. The order of the fields is J gene, D gene, V gene, clone size, CDR3 DNA, CDR3 protein. A D gene is named only where the DNA matches it firmly. Expanded clones are given a class, and other clones once, few, many or no size at all.

J: TRBJ2-2
D: .
V: TRBV19
size: .
DNA: TGTGCCAGTAGTATAGACGGCACCGGGGAGCTGTTTTTT
CDR3: CASSIDGTGELFF

J: TRBJ1-1
D: .
V: TRBV30
size: .
DNA: TGTGCCTGGAGTGTACGAGGACTAAACACTGAAGCTTTCTTT
CDR3: CAWSVRGLNTEAFF

J: TRBJ2-3
D: TRBD1
V: TRBV7-9
size: .
DNA: TGTGCCAGCAGCTTAGAGGGGGCCACAGATACGCAGTATTTT
CDR3: CASSLEGATDTQYF

J: TRBJ2-3
D: .
V: TRBV7-3
size: once
DNA: TGTGCCAGCAGCTCCCCCGGGACTCGAGGCACAGATACGCAGTATTTT
CDR3: CASSSPGTRGTDTQYF

J: TRBJ1-2
D: .
V: TRBV29-1
size: once
DNA: TGCAGCGTTCGACAGCCTGCCAGGCAATATGGCTACACCTTC
CDR3: CSVRQPARQYGYTF

J: TRBJ2-7
D: .
V: TRBV5-1
size: .
DNA: TGCGCCAGCAGCTTGGATTGGACACTACGCTACGAGCAGTACTTC
CDR3: CASSLDWTLRYEQYF

J: TRBJ1-1
D: .
V: TRBV4-1
size: .
DNA: TGCGCCAGCAGCTCCCGAGGGTCCCCCAACACTGAAGCTTTCTTT
CDR3: CASSSRGSPNTEAFF

J: TRBJ1-5
D: TRBD1
V: TRBV12-5
size: .
DNA: TGTGCTAGTGGTTTGAACGCCAGGGGGCTCGTTGTTAGCAATCAGCCCCAGCATTTT
CDR3: CASGLNARGLVVSNQPQHF

J: TRBJ2-7
D: .
V: TRBV5-8
size: .
DNA: TGTGCCAGCAGCCCGACGGGATACTCCTACGAGCAGTACTTC
CDR3: CASSPTGYSYEQYF

J: TRBJ1-4
D: TRBD1
V: TRBV2
size: .
DNA: TGTGCCAGCAGTGAAGGGACAGGGATGTTTGGTGAAAAACTGTTTTTT
CDR3: CASSEGTGMFGEKLFF

J: TRBJ2-7
D: .
V: TRBV28
size: .
DNA: TGTGCCAGCAAAGAGCGGGCGTACGAGCAGTACTTC
CDR3: CASKERAYEQYF

J: TRBJ1-2
D: .
V: TRBV28
size: .
DNA: TGTGCCAGCAGTTTTCTTAACTATGGCTACACCTTC
CDR3: CASSFLNYGYTF

J: TRBJ1-5
D: TRBD1
V: TRBV15
size: .
DNA: TGTGCCACCAGCAAGACAGGGGCGAGCAATCAGCCCCAGCATTTT
CDR3: CATSKTGASNQPQHF

J: TRBJ2-2
D: TRBD2
V: TRBV7-9
size: once
DNA: TGTGCCAGCCCCCCCGCGGGAGGGCCTGGTACCGGGGAGCTGTTTTTT
CDR3: CASPPAGGPGTGELFF

J: TRBJ2-7
D: TRBD2
V: TRBV5-1
size: .
DNA: TGCGCCAGCAGCCTAGCGGGCTCCTACGAGCAGTACTTC
CDR3: CASSLAGSYEQYF

J: TRBJ1-5
D: TRBD1
V: TRBV19
size: .
DNA: TGTGCCAGTAGTATAGGTCGGACAGGGGACAATCAGCCCCAGCATTTT
CDR3: CASSIGRTGDNQPQHF

J: TRBJ2-2
D: .
V: TRBV20-1
size: .
DNA: TGCAGTGCTCTGAACACCGGGGAGCTGTTTTTT
CDR3: CSALNTGELFF

J: TRBJ2-7
D: .
V: TRBV9
size: .
DNA: TGTGCCAGCAGCGTGGCGATTACAGGTTACGAGCAGTACTTC
CDR3: CASSVAITGYEQYF

J: TRBJ2-7
D: .
V: TRBV7-2
size: .
DNA: TGTGCCAGCAGCTTAGATCGGGGTTCCTACGAGCAGTACTTC
CDR3: CASSLDRGSYEQYF

J: TRBJ2-1
D: .
V: TRBV27
size: .
DNA: TGTGCCAGCAGTCCCCGCGGGACTGTGACCTACAATGAGCAGTTCTTC
CDR3: CASSPRGTVTYNEQFF

J: TRBJ2-7
D: .
V: TRBV15
size: .
DNA: TGTGCCACCAGCAGGCCGGAAGGGCGGACGGGGTTATTCGAGCAGTACTTC
CDR3: CATSRPEGRTGLFEQYF

J: TRBJ2-3
D: TRBD2
V: TRBV5-1
size: .
DNA: TGCGCCAGCAGCACTAGACTAGCGGGGGTCAACACAGATACGCAGTATTTT
CDR3: CASSTRLAGVNTDTQYF

J: TRBJ2-3
D: TRBD2
V: TRBV11-3
size: .
DNA: TGTGCCAGCAGCTTAGATGGGACTAGAGATACGCAGTATTTT
CDR3: CASSLDGTRDTQYF

J: TRBJ1-3
D: .
V: TRBV28
size: once
DNA: TGTGCCAGCACCAACCAGGGGCAGCGCTCTGGAAACACCATATATTTT
CDR3: CASTNQGQRSGNTIYF

J: TRBJ1-2
D: TRBD1
V: TRBV27
size: .
DNA: TGTGCCAGCAGTTTCTCGGTGACAGGGGGCTATGGCTACACCTTC
CDR3: CASSFSVTGGYGYTF

J: TRBJ1-2
D: .
V: TRBV6-5
size: .
DNA: TGTGCCAGCAGTGGGGCGGGAGGGGTAGATGGCTACACCTTC
CDR3: CASSGAGGVDGYTF

J: TRBJ2-2
D: .
V: TRBV19
size: .
DNA: TGTGCCAGTAGTATAGAGGAGGGGCGCGGCGGGGAGCTGTTTTTT
CDR3: CASSIEEGRGGELFF

J: TRBJ1-2
D: .
V: TRBV15
size: few
DNA: TGTGCCACCAGCAGAGAGAGAAACTACACCTTC
CDR3: CATSRERNYTF

J: TRBJ2-7
D: TRBD2
V: TRBV5-1
size: .
DNA: TGCGCCAGCAGCTTGTACCCGGCCAGCTCAGGACTAGCGGGAGGCTACGAGCAGTACTTC
CDR3: CASSLYPASSGLAGGYEQYF

J: TRBJ1-1
D: TRBD1
V: TRBV5-5
size: .
DNA: TGTGCCAGCAGCTTGGTAGAGGGGGCAAGGATCACTGAAGCTTTCTTT
CDR3: CASSLVEGARITEAFF

J: TRBJ1-1
D: TRBD1
V: TRBV7-2
size: .
DNA: TGTGCCAGCAGCTTAAGGGCAGGGGGCACTGAAGCTTTCTTT
CDR3: CASSLRAGGTEAFF

J: TRBJ2-7
D: TRBD1
V: TRBV2
size: .
DNA: TGTGCCAGCAGAGACAGGGCCCTCTACGAGCAGTACTTC
CDR3: CASRDRALYEQYF

J: TRBJ1-6
D: .
V: TRBV19
size: once
DNA: TGTGCCAGTAGCGGGACATTCAGTAGGGATTCACCCCTCCACTTT
CDR3: CASSGTFSRDSPLHF

J: TRBJ1-1
D: .
V: TRBV12-5
size: few
DNA: TGTGCTAGTGGCCGGGACTTCACTGAAGCTTTCTTT
CDR3: CASGRDFTEAFF

J: TRBJ2-5
D: TRBD2
V: TRBV10-3
size: .
DNA: TGTGCCAGCGGACTAGCGGGGGGGAAGGAGACCCAGTACTTC
CDR3: CASGLAGGKETQYF

J: TRBJ1-1
D: .
V: TRBV5-1
size: once
DNA: TGCGCCAGCAGAGAGGGTTTGAACACTGAAGCTTTCTTT
CDR3: CASREGLNTEAFF

J: TRBJ2-2
D: TRBD2
V: TRBV27
size: .
DNA: TGTGCCAGCCACGGGACTAGCGGAATAACCGGGGAGCTGTTTTTT
CDR3: CASHGTSGITGELFF

J: TRBJ2-5
D: .
V: TRBV5-1
size: .
DNA: TGCGCCAGCAGCTTGGGGTACAGGGACAAGAGGGAGACCCAGTACTTC
CDR3: CASSLGYRDKRETQYF

J: TRBJ2-7
D: .
V: TRBV7-7
size: once
DNA: TGTGCTAGCAGCCCCCGGGAAGGGAACCCCTACGAGCAGTACTTC
CDR3: CASSPREGNPYEQYF

J: TRBJ1-2
D: .
V: TRBV6-5
size: .
DNA: TGTGCCAGCAGTCGACAGTTTAACTATGGCTACACCTTC
CDR3: CASSRQFNYGYTF

J: TRBJ2-7
D: TRBD2
V: TRBV28
size: .
DNA: TGTGCCAGCAGTTCTCCGGGACTAGCGGGAGGGCCAGGATCCGAGCAGTACTTC
CDR3: CASSSPGLAGGPGSEQYF

J: TRBJ2-2
D: TRBD2
V: TRBV2
size: .
DNA: TGTGCCAGCCTAAGGGCGGGAGGGACCGGGGAGCTGTTTTTT
CDR3: CASLRAGGTGELFF

J: TRBJ2-7
D: TRBD1
V: TRBV15
size: .
DNA: TGTGCCACCAGCAGGGGACAGGGGAGAAGCGAGCAGTACTTC
CDR3: CATSRGQGRSEQYF

J: TRBJ2-4
D: .
V: TRBV7-9
size: .
DNA: TGTGCCAGCAGCTTATCTCTTGAAGCGGGCCCCGGGTTGAACATTCAGTACTTC
CDR3: CASSLSLEAGPGLNIQYF

J: TRBJ2-2
D: TRBD2
V: TRBV18
size: .
DNA: TGTGCCAGCTCTCCTAATAGCGGGAGCCTCACCGGGGAGCTGTTTTTT
CDR3: CASSPNSGSLTGELFF

J: TRBJ1-1
D: .
V: TRBV19
size: few
DNA: TGTGCCAGTAGTCCTTGGGGGGGGACTGAAGCTTTCTTT
CDR3: CASSPWGGTEAFF

J: TRBJ2-7
D: TRBD1
V: TRBV6-6
size: .
DNA: TGTGCCAGCAGTCCACAGGGGACCTCCTACGAGCAGTACTTC
CDR3: CASSPQGTSYEQYF

J: TRBJ1-1
D: TRBD1
V: TRBV6-5
size: once
DNA: TGTGCCAGCAGAACGACCGGGACAGGGGGCGGGGAAGCTTTCTTT
CDR3: CASRTTGTGGGEAFF

J: TRBJ1-2
D: .
V: TRBV6-5
size: once
DNA: TGTGCCAGCAGTCTGGGAGCTAACTATGGCTACACCTTC
CDR3: CASSLGANYGYTF

J: TRBJ1-1
D: .
V: TRBV30
size: .
DNA: TGTGCCTGGAGTGTTAGTCCCAGGCAGGGCTCTGAAGCTTTCTTT
CDR3: CAWSVSPRQGSEAFF

J: TRBJ2-3
D: .
V: TRBV7-6
size: .
DNA: TGTGCCAGCAGCTTGGATACAGGGGGGGGGAATACGCAGTATTTT
CDR3: CASSLDTGGGNTQYF